The TCR beta chain described here comes from a study of cytomegalovirus exposure and HLA in healthy donors. The study, taken as a whole, reports: Reported findings show TCR beta sequences accurately forecast HLA-A and HLA-B alleles in most subjects. A few chains linked to CMV were shown in vitro to be specific for CMV antigens.

As regards this clone: No antigen is known for it.

PCR used 60 Vbeta primers and 13 Jbeta primers. Some clones are missing from TCRdb's copy, which holds only in-frame ones; the method was immunoSEQ multiplex PCR. The sample consists of about 180,000 clones, more than 65% of them appearing once. The CDR3 length is 14 residues. V dropped 0 bases and J dropped 11 bases, with 14 bases sitting between them. Per the germline V gene, CDR1 is SNHLY and CDR2 is FYNNEI. Sequencing was performed on PBMCs. The receptor comes from a girl aged 2 to 10 in good health and CMV-seropositive. The chain links TRBV2 to TRBJ1-5; unclear D gene. CDR3: CASSEARQASAQHF. The CDR3 DNA follows: TGTGCCAGCAGTGAAGCGCGCCAGGCCTCAGCCCAGCATTTT.